These T cell receptor beta chains were read from a single sample in a study of regulatory T cells in long-lasting Graves disease. TCRdb passed the multiplex PCR reads through MiXCR, listing each CDR3 protein once. The sample includes about 450,000 distinct CDR3 sequences, around 15% of them seen just once. The same sample was also used in a study of T cells in Graves' hyperthyroidism and ophthalmopathy.

Sequencing was performed on peripheral blood mononuclear cells (PBMCs), taken at new diagnosis, from a patient treated with antithyroid drugs. All receptors come from a woman between 45 and 60 years old with Graves disease. The CDR3 runs from the conserved cysteine through the conserved F or W. Each record gives: D gene, J gene, CDR3 length, clone size, V gene, CDR3 DNA, CDR3 protein. The D gene is left open where the match is weak. Expanded clones get a size class; other rows say once, few or many, or leave the size out.

.,TRBJ2-1,13,many,TRBV11-1,TGTGCCAGCAGCCTGGTAGAGGGCTATGAGCAGTTCTTC,CASSLVEGYEQFF
.,TRBJ1-5,15,few,TRBV5-1,TGCGCCAGCAGCGTAGGGGGGACTTTGAATCAGCCCCAGCATTTT,CASSVGGTLNQPQHF
.,TRBJ1-5,15,.,TRBV6-1,TGTGCCAGCAGCCCCCAGGGGCATAGCAATCAGCCCCAGCATTTT,CASSPQGHSNQPQHF
TRBD2,TRBJ2-7,15,.,TRBV5-6,TGTGCCAGCAGCTCTATAGCGGGAGTTAGTTACGAGCAGTACTTC,CASSSIAGVSYEQYF
.,TRBJ2-5,17,few,TRBV6-2/TRBV6-3,TGTGCCAGCAGTTACACTCTAGCGAACCTGGCAGGGGAGACCCAGTACTTC,CASSYTLANLAGETQYF
TRBD1,TRBJ2-6,18,.,TRBV27,TGTGCCAGCAGCCTGGCGACAGGGGTAGTGTCTGGGGCCAACGTCCTGACTTTC,CASSLATGVVSGANVLTF
.,TRBJ1-1,13,many,TRBV2,TGTGCCAGCAGTGGGCAGGACCACACTGAAGCTTTCTTT,CASSGQDHTEAFF
.,TRBJ1-2,15,few,TRBV6-2/TRBV6-3,TGTGCCAGCAGTTACTCTGACAGAGCTAACTATGGCTACACCTTC,CASSYSDRANYGYTF
.,TRBJ2-5,12,many,TRBV20-1,TGCAGTGCTAGGGGAGTTTGGGAGACCCAGTACTTC,CSARGVWETQYF
TRBD1,TRBJ2-1,15,few,TRBV14,TGTGCCAGCAGCCCGGGACAGGGCTCGAGGAATGAGCAGTTCTTC,CASSPGQGSRNEQFF
.,TRBJ1-6,16,many,TRBV20-1,TGCAGTGCTCCTGGGCCGAGTATCTCGCGTAATTCACCCCTCCACTTT,CSAPGPSISRNSPLHF
TRBD2,TRBJ2-3,17,many,TRBV12-3/TRBV12-4,TGTGCCAGCAGTTTATCTAGCGGGAGCAATCTGGGAGATACGCAGTATTTT,CASSLSSGSNLGDTQYF
.,TRBJ1-1,12,many,TRBV13,TGTGCCAGCGGCGCGGTTACCACTGAAGCTTTCTTT,CASGAVTTEAFF
.,TRBJ2-5,17,many,TRBV11-2,TGTGCCAGCAGCTTACCCCGGGGGACAGCGGGCCAAGAGACCCAGTACTTC,CASSLPRGTAGQETQYF
TRBD2,TRBJ2-7,19,many,TRBV6-5,TGTGCCAGCAGTTACAACTCTCACACCGGGACTAGCAGGACGGGCGAGCAGTACTTC,CASSYNSHTGTSRTGEQYF
.,TRBJ2-7,13,.,TRBV3-1,TGTGCCAGCAGCCAAGTTGGGCCCTACGAGCAGTACTTC,CASSQVGPYEQYF
TRBD2,TRBJ2-1,15,many,TRBV7-9,TGTGCCAGCAGCTTAGATCTAGCGGGAATTCATGAGCAGTTCTTC,CASSLDLAGIHEQFF
.,TRBJ1-1,13,many,TRBV24-1,TGTGCCACGGGAGGGGCAGAGGGTACTGAAGCTTTCTTT,CATGGAEGTEAFF
.,TRBJ1-4,14,many,TRBV7-8,TGTGCCAGCAGCCATGGGACGGGGAATGAAAAACTGTTTTTT,CASSHGTGNEKLFF
TRBD2,TRBJ2-1,15,.,TRBV12-3/TRBV12-4,TGTGCCAGCAGTCCGCCAAGGACTAGCGAGGATGAGCAGTTCTTC,CASSPPRTSEDEQFF
TRBD2,TRBJ2-7,17,.,TRBV20-1,TGCAGTGCTAGAGGAGGGACTAGCGGGAGCTCGGGCTACGAGCAGTACTTC,CSARGGTSGSSGYEQYF
.,TRBJ2-3,13,many,TRBV12-3/TRBV12-4,TGTGCCAGCAGTACTGACAACACAGATACGCAGTATTTT,CASSTDNTDTQYF
.,TRBJ2-2,14,many,TRBV2,TGTGCCAGCTTAAATTTAGCTGCGGCCGGGGAGCTGTTTTTT,CASLNLAAAGELFF
TRBD2,TRBJ2-7,20,.,TRBV27,TGTGCCAGCAGTTTAAACTTTGGACTAGCGGGAGCTGTAGACTCCTACGAGCAGTACTTC,CASSLNFGLAGAVDSYEQYF
.,TRBJ2-7,12,many,TRBV3-1,TGTGCCAGCAGCCAAGAACACTACGAGCAGTACTTC,CASSQEHYEQYF
TRBD2,TRBJ2-1,18,many,TRBV12-3/TRBV12-4,TGTGCCAGCAGTTTTCCCTCAGCGGGAGCGGCTTCCTACAATGAGCAGTTCTTC,CASSFPSAGAASYNEQFF
.,TRBJ2-7,9,few,TRBV20-1,TGCAGTGTTCCAGGGATTCGGTACTTC,CSVPGIRYF
.,TRBJ2-1,16,.,TRBV5-4,TGTGCCAGCAGCTTGGAATCCAGGGCGGGACGGGATGAGCAGTTCTTC,CASSLESRAGRDEQFF
.,TRBJ1-2,11,many,TRBV30,TGTGCCTGGACTCAGAACTATGGCTACACCTTC,CAWTQNYGYTF
TRBD1,TRBJ2-7,14,many,TRBV11-2,TGTGCCAGCAGCTTGGGACAGGGACTCTACGAGCAGTACTTC,CASSLGQGLYEQYF
TRBD1,TRBJ2-7,15,many,TRBV12-3/TRBV12-4,TGTGCCAGCAGCCCTGGGGGACAGCGAGGCTACGAGCAGTACTTC,CASSPGGQRGYEQYF
.,TRBJ1-5,12,.,TRBV3-1,TGTGCCAGCAGCCAGGCCAATGAGCCCCAGCATTTT,CASSQANEPQHF
.,TRBJ1-2,14,.,TRBV7-2,TGTGCCAGCAGCTTAGTGGGGGACAACTATGGCTACACCTTC,CASSLVGDNYGYTF
.,TRBJ2-2,13,many,TRBV29-1,TGCAGCGTGGACGCATCGAACACCGGGGAGCTGTTTTTT,CSVDASNTGELFF
.,TRBJ2-5,13,many,TRBV7-2,TGTGCCAGCAGCTTAGGACTACTGGAGACCCAGTACTTC,CASSLGLLETQYF
TRBD1,TRBJ1-4,15,.,TRBV12-3/TRBV12-4,TGTGCCAGCAGTTCCAGGACAGGGTCTAATGAAAAACTGTTTTTT,CASSSRTGSNEKLFF
.,TRBJ1-2,15,.,TRBV27,TGTGCCAGCAGTTTTGACAGGCTTCTTAACTATGGCTACACCTTC,CASSFDRLLNYGYTF
TRBD2,TRBJ2-1,17,many,TRBV7-8,TGTGCCAGCAGCTTAGGGGCTAGCGGAAGACAAACTCATGAGCAGTTCTTC,CASSLGASGRQTHEQFF
.,TRBJ2-2,20,.,TRBV27,TGTGCCAGCAGTTTTGGTTCGCGGGGCTTAGCGGAGCCGAACACCGGGGAGCTGTTTTTT,CASSFGSRGLAEPNTGELFF
.,TRBJ2-3,14,many,TRBV12-3/TRBV12-4,TGTGCCAGCAGCCGTGTCACCGGGACAGATACGCAGTATTTT,CASSRVTGTDTQYF
TRBD2,TRBJ2-3,17,many,TRBV28,TGTGCCAGCAATCCAGCGGGAGGGGATTATAGCACAGATACGCAGTATTTT,CASNPAGGDYSTDTQYF
TRBD2,TRBJ2-5,14,many,TRBV10-3,TGTGCCATCAGGAGTACTAGCGGCCAAGAGACCCAGTACTTC,CAIRSTSGQETQYF
.,TRBJ1-6,16,.,TRBV20-1,TGCAGTGCTCCAGAGAGCTGGGCCGGTTATAATTCACCCCTCCACTTT,CSAPESWAGYNSPLHF
.,TRBJ2-1,14,many,TRBV7-3,TGTGCCAGCAGCCTGAACACGGACCCCAATGAGCAGTTCTTC,CASSLNTDPNEQFF
.,TRBJ1-2,12,many,TRBV2,TGTGCCAGCAGGGGTGAAGGGGTCAACTACACCTTC,CASRGEGVNYTF
.,TRBJ2-6,17,few,TRBV19,TGTGCCAGTACCCCTACGGGGCCCCGATCTGGGGCCAACGTCCTGACTTTC,CASTPTGPRSGANVLTF
.,TRBJ1-1,13,.,TRBV10-2,TGCGCCAGCAGTGTTCAGCTGAACACTGAAGCTTTCTTT,CASSVQLNTEAFF
.,TRBJ2-3,15,many,TRBV10-3,TGTGCCATCAATGCTCCGGAAAGGGGCACAGATACGCAGTATTTT,CAINAPERGTDTQYF
TRBD2,TRBJ2-3,15,.,TRBV10-3,TGTGCCATAACGTCTTCGACGGGAGGAACAGATACGCAGTATTTT,CAITSSTGGTDTQYF
.,TRBJ1-1,14,many,TRBV2,TGTGCCAGCAGTGCCGGGTTTCAAGGCACTGAAGCTTTCTTT,CASSAGFQGTEAFF